The source of this TCR beta chain is a study of blood T cell repertoires in COVID-19. Study in general: Specimens from acute and convalescent COVID-19 originated in the United States, Italy and Spain. Sources were T cells, B-cell-depleted T cells, or PBMCs; the material itself was cDNA or gDNA.

Original analysis: Scientists estimated how many nucleated cells there were by amplifying reference gene primers. Sequenced by immunoSEQ multiplex PCR; TCRdb stores in-frame clones only, minus some. D and trimming come from the DNA, and the V and J calls and clone size come from that table. The sample lists over 65,000 clones, more than 75% seen once, with 1.1% in the top ten. This TCR was sampled from a human donor in a cohort sampled during active COVID-19. Source material: peripheral blood.

CDR3 residues: CASSYRTGTGNTIYF. DNA for the CDR3: TGTGCCAGCAGCTACCGGACAGGGACTGGAAACACCATATATTTT. The J gene is TRBJ1-3, the V gene TRBV7-2; TRBD1 aligns across 8 bases. Germline values: CDR1 SGHTA, CDR2 FQGNSA. The CDR3 length is 15 residues. The V segment lost 4 bases and the J segment 2 bases; nucleotides outside the gene matches: 4.